This T cell receptor (beta chain) was observed in a study of T cell responses to AZD1222 COVID-19 vaccine. The CDR3 is 13 amino acids. V lost 4 bases and J 3 bases, leaving 9 bases between the germline ends. The germline CDR1 and CDR2 sequences are MGHDK and SYGVNS. Clones were sequenced by immunoSEQ multiplex PCR, and TCRdb holds only the in-frame ones, with some missing. The data show roughly 130,000 clones, around 90% seen once. The sequence derives from an adult in good health. The chain recombines TRBV25-1 with TRBJ1-2; D gene unclear. The specimen comprised peripheral blood, sampled on day 0 of AZD1222 vaccination. This CDR3 is CASSGFQYYGYTF. CDR3 coding DNA: TGTGCCAGCAGTGGATTCCAGTACTATGGCTACACCTTC.